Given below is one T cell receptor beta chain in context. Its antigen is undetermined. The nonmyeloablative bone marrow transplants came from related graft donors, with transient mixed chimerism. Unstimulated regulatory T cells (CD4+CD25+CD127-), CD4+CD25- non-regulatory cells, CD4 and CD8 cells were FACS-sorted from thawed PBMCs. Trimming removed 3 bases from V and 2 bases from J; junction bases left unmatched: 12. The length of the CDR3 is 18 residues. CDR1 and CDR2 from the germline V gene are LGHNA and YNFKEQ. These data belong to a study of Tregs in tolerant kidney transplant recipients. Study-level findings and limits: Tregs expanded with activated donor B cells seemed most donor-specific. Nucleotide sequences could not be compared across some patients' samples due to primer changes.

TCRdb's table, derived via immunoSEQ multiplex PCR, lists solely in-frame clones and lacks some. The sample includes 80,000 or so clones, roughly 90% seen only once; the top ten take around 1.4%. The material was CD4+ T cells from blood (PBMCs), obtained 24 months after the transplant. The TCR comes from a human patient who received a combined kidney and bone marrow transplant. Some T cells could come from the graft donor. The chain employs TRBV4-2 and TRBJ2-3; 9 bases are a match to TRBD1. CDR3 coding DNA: TGTGCCAGCAGCCAGGACCCCCGGGACAGGGCAGACACAGATACGCAGTATTTT. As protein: CASSQDPRDRADTDTQYF.